This T cell receptor beta chain was captured in a study of T cells in women clearing cervical HPV infection. Study context: Cases: HPV16-related CIN3 or worse on histology, 2 invasive cancers. HLA type stays a possible confounder, typing being limited. Findings and limits, study-wide: CIN3+ cases had significantly higher TCR richness than controls; evenness did not differ.

As for this clone: Its target is not known.

Genomic DNA, averaging 1200 ng per sample, yielded TCR beta CDR3 via immunoSEQ. TCRdb's copy holds only in-frame clones and misses some; the assay was immunoSEQ multiplex PCR. The sample yields roughly 30,000 clones, of which the top ten take up approximately 8.4%. This sequence originates from a woman between 18 and 69 years old with a cervical HPV16 infection that either progressed to CIN3+ or cleared (not recorded which). The sample taken for sequencing was blood buffy coat.

The CDR3 DNA, read in part, is TGTGCCAGCAGCTTCACCCCATCCAGGGGGTATGGC. Its translation: CASSFTPSRGYG. The CDR3 as a whole reads CASSFTPSRGYGYTF. The rearrangement uses TRBV11-2 and TRBJ1-2; 7 positions match TRBD1. The read gets to within 3 residues of the CDR3 end, and the germline J gene fills in the rest. The length of the CDR3 is 15 residues. V dropped 3 bases and J dropped 5; count of bases not matched to a gene: 9. Germline assignment: CDR1 SGHAT and CDR2 FQNNGV.